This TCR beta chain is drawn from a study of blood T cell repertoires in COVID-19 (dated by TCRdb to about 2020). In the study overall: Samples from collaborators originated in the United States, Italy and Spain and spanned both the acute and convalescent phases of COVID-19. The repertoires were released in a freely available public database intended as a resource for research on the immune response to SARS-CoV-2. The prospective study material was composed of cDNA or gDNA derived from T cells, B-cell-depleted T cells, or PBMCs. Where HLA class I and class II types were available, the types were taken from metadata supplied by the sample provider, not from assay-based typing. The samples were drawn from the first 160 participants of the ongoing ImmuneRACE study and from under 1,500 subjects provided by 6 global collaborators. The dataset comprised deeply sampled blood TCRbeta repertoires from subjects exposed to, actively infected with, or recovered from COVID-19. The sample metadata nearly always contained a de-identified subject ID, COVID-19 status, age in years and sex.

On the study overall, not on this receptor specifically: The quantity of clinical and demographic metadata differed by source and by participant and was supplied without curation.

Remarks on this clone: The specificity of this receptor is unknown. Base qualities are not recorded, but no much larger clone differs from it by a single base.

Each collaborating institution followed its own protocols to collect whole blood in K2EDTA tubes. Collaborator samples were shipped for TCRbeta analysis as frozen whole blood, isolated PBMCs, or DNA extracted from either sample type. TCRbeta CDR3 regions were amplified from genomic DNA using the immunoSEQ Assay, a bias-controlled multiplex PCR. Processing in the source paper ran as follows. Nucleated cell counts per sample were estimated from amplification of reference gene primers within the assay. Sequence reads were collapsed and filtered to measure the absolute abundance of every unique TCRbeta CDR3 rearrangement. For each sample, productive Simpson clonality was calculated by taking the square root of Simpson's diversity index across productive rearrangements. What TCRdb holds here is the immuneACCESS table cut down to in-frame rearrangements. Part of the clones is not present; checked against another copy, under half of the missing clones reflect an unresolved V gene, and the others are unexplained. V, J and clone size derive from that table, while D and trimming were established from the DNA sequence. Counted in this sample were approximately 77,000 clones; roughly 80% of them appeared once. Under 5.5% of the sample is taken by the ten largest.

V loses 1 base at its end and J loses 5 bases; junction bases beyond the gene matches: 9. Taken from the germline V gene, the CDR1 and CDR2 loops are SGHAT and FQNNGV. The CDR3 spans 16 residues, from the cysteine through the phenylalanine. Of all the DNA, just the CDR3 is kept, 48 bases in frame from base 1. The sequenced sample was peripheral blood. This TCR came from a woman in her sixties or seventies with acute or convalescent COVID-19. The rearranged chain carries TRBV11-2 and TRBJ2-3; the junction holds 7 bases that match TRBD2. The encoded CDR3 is CASSLVRDYQGDTQYF. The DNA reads TGTGCCAGCAGCTTAGTCAGGGACTATCAGGGAGATACGCAGTATTTT.